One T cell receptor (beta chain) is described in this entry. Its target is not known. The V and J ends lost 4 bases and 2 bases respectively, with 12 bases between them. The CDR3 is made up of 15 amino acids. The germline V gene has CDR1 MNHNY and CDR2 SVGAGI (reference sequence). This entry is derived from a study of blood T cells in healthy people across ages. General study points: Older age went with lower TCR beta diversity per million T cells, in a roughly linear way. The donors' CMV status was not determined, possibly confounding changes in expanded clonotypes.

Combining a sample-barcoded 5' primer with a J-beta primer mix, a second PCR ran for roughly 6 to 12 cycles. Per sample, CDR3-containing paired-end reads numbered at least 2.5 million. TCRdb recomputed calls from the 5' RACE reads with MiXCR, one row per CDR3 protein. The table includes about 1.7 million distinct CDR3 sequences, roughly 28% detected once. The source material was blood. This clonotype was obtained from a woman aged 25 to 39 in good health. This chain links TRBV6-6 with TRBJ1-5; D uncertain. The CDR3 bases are TGTGCCAGCAGTTCCCCGGAGGGTCGCAATCAGCCCCAGCATTTT. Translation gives CASSSPEGRNQPQHF.